The following is a T cell receptor beta chain sequence with its context. This sample stems from a study of PD-L1 blockade in urothelial cancer. As to time point: peripheral blood 6 weeks after treatment start. The method was immunoSEQ multiplex PCR; TCRdb's version includes in-frame clones alone and lacks a portion of them. The data contain 41,000 or so clones, around 84% of them singletons. Germline V gene sequence: CDR1 MRHNA, CDR2 SNTAGT. This CDR3 is 15 amino acids long. After removal of 4 bases from V and 6 bases from J, the junction contained 10 bases not matched to a gene. This sequence originates from an older man with urothelial cancer. The rearrangement joins TRBV6-4 to TRBJ1-1; 8 positions match TRBD1. This specimen was PBMCs, taken around atezolizumab (anti-PD-L1) treatment. This CDR3 reads CASSATGGKIAEAFF. The CDR3 bases are TGTGCCAGCAGTGCCACAGGGGGTAAGATCGCTGAAGCTTTCTTT.